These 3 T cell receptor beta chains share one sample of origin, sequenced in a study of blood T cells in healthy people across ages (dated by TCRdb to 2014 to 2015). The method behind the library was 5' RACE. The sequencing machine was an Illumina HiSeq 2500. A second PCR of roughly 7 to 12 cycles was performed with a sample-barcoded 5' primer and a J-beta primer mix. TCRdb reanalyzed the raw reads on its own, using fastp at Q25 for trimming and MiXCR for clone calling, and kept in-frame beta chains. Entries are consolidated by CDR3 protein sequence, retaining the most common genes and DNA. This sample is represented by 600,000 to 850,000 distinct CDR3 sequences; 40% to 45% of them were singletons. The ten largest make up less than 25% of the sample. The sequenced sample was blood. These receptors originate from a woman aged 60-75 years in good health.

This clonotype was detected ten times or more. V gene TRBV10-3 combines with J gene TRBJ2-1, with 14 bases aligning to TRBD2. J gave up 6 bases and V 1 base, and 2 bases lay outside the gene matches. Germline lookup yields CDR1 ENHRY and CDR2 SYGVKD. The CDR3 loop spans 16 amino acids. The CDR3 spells CAISEFGTSGSNEQFF. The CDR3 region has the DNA TGTGCCATCAGTGAGTTTGGGACTAGCGGGAGCAATGAGCAGTTCTTC.

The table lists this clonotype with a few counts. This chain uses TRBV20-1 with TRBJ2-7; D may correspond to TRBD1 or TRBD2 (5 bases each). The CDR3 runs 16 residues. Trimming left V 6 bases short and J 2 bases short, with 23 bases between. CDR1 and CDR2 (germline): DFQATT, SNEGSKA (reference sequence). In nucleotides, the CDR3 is TGCAGTGCCAGCGACCCAACGGGGACGGCACCCTACGAGCAGTACTTC. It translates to CSASDPTGTAPYEQYF.

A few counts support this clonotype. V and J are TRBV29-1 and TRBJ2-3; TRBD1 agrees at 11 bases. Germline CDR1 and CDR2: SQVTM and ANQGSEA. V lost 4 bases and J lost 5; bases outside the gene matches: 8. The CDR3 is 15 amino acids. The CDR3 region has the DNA TGCAGCGTTGTCCCTTGGGGGACAGGGGGAGATACGCAGTATTTT. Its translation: CSVVPWGTGGDTQYF.